One sample yielded the 4 T cell receptor beta chains listed below, sequenced in a study of OX40 agonist ivuxolimab in advanced cancers. The table came from immunoSEQ multiplex PCR; TCRdb's copy has only in-frame clones and leaves some out. Seen here are 41,000 or so clones, approximately 80% observed once, and the top ten hold approximately 2.6%. The sequencing here drew on CD4+ or CD8+ T cells sorted from blood, taken in a trial of the OX40 agonist ivuxolimab. These receptors all stem from an adult with an advanced solid tumor such as melanoma, head and neck, liver or kidney cancer.

The chain recombines TRBV29-1 with TRBJ2-7; TRBD2 might be the D (6 bases). V lost 7 bases and J lost 0, with 10 bases in between. This CDR3 region has 12 residues. Germline V lookup: CDR1 SQVTM, CDR2 ANQGSEA. DNA of the CDR3: TGCAGCGCGGGGGACGGCTCCTACGAGCAGTACTTC. The encoded protein is CSAGDGSYEQYF.

V and J are TRBV5-8 and TRBJ1-2; D is perhaps TRBD1 (6 bases). Germline V gives CDR1 SGHTS, CDR2 YDEGEE. The CDR3 totals 14 residues. The V and J ends lost 0 bases and 8 bases respectively, with 14 bases between them. The CDR3: CASSLANRDGGYTF. The CDR3 bases are TGTGCCAGCAGCTTGGCTAACAGGGACGGCGGCTACACCTTC.

The V call is TRBV15, the J call TRBJ2-7; the D gene is possibly TRBD1 (5 bases). The CDR3 is made up of 15 amino acids. V dropped 6 bases and J dropped 2 bases, with 17 bases sitting between them. Per germline, CDR1 LNHNV and CDR2 YYDKDF (reference sequence). For the CDR3, the DNA is TGTGCCACCAGTACCAGGGTTGGCCTAACCTACGAGCAGTACTTC. Translated, it gives CATSTRVGLTYEQYF.

This chain links TRBV28 with TRBJ2-5, with TRBD1 as a possible D gene (6 bases). The CDR3 extends over 13 amino acids. Germline lookup yields CDR1 MDHEN and CDR2 SYDVKM. V gave up 10 bases and J gave up 4 bases, with 16 bases separating them. The CDR3 sequence is CATWWSGVETQYF. CDR3 sequence (DNA): TGTGCCACCTGGTGGTCAGGGGTAGAGACCCAGTACTTC.